The present entry profiles one T cell receptor (beta chain) with its context. Its cognate antigen is unknown. The entry originates in a study of monozygotic twins with inflammatory bowel disease. General study findings and limits: Background noise in patient repertoires may stem from differing immunosuppressive treatments. Patients with IBD had less TCRbeta diversity (inverse Simpson) than their healthy co-twins. Resolution of different T cell subtypes was not achieved.

The CDR3 is 16 residues long. Germline V gene data show CDR1 as SGHNT and CDR2 as YYREEE (reference sequence). TCRdb processed the 5' RACE reads again and assigns one entry to each CDR3 protein, with no DNA. In total, the table holds about 440,000 distinct CDR3 sequences. The sequencing sample was made of blood. The sequence came from a human donor with ulcerative colitis or Crohn's disease, or a healthy co-twin of an affected twin (not recorded which). The chain combines TRBV5-4 with TRBJ2-6; no DNA is available, so the TRBD1 call from TCRdb remains unchecked. CDR3 protein: CASSSLQGVGANVLTF.